A selection of T cell receptor beta chains follows, all from one sample in a study of response to subunit inactivated influenza vaccine. A single record per CDR3 protein comes from TCRdb applying MiXCR to the RT-PCR reads. The sample yields almost 600,000 distinct CDR3 sequences, 11% to 15% seen once. Source: PBMCs from blood, taken 11 to 12 days after vaccination. The receptors were sampled from a man aged 45 to 65 who received an inactivated influenza vaccine. CDR3s include the opening cysteine and the closing phenylalanine or tryptophan. Each record gives: D gene, clone size, V gene, J gene, CDR3 DNA, CDR3 protein. A D gene is named only where the DNA matches it firmly. Where a row states a size, it is once, few, many or the class of an expanded clone; other rows omit it.

D gene: -; clone size: few; V gene: TRBV10-2; J gene: TRBJ1-2; CDR3 DNA: TGCGCCAGCAGTGAAACAGATATGAGGGGCTACACCTTC; CDR3 protein: CASSETDMRGYTF
D gene: -; clone size: -; V gene: TRBV5-1; J gene: TRBJ2-7; CDR3 DNA: TGCGCCAGCAGCTTGTATAATTTTTGGGCCTACGAGCAGTACTTC; CDR3 protein: CASSLYNFWAYEQYF
D gene: -; clone size: few; V gene: TRBV9; J gene: TRBJ2-7; CDR3 DNA: TGTGCCAGCAGCGTTGGGACCGGGGTAATGGGCGAGCAGTACTTC; CDR3 protein: CASSVGTGVMGEQYF
D gene: -; clone size: -; V gene: TRBV5-1; J gene: TRBJ1-6; CDR3 DNA: TGCGCCAGCAGCATGGGGACGGCTGATTCACCCCTCCACTTT; CDR3 protein: CASSMGTADSPLHF
D gene: -; clone size: -; V gene: TRBV7-9; J gene: TRBJ2-2; CDR3 DNA: TGTGCCAGCAGCTTCCCCGAGTTGAATTCCGGGGAGCTGTTTTTT; CDR3 protein: CASSFPELNSGELFF
D gene: -; clone size: many; V gene: TRBV7-9; J gene: TRBJ2-7; CDR3 DNA: TGTGCCAGCAGCTTACCTCGAGCCTCAGGCAGGGACGAGCAGTACTTC; CDR3 protein: CASSLPRASGRDEQYF
D gene: -; clone size: few; V gene: TRBV12-3/TRBV12-4; J gene: TRBJ2-1; CDR3 DNA: TGTGCCAGCAGTTTATTTTCGGGGATCAATGAGCAGTTCTTC; CDR3 protein: CASSLFSGINEQFF
D gene: -; clone size: few; V gene: TRBV30; J gene: TRBJ2-7; CDR3 DNA: TGTGCCTGGAGTGTAGGACAGAGGTACGAGCAGTACTTC; CDR3 protein: CAWSVGQRYEQYF
D gene: -; clone size: -; V gene: TRBV6-1; J gene: TRBJ1-2; CDR3 DNA: TGTGCCAGCAGCCCGGGACTGATATTGCGTGGCTACACCTTC; CDR3 protein: CASSPGLILRGYTF
D gene: TRBD1; clone size: few; V gene: TRBV19; J gene: TRBJ2-2; CDR3 DNA: TGTGCCAGTAGTCGGGACAGGGTTGGGGCCGGGGAGCTGTTTTTT; CDR3 protein: CASSRDRVGAGELFF
D gene: TRBD2; clone size: few; V gene: TRBV7-9; J gene: TRBJ2-7; CDR3 DNA: TGTGCCAGCAGCTTAGCGTTCCAGCGGGAGGCCTACGAGCAGTACTTC; CDR3 protein: CASSLAFQREAYEQYF
D gene: -; clone size: -; V gene: TRBV5-1; J gene: TRBJ2-3; CDR3 DNA: TGCGCCAGCAGCCTGGCCGGGGATGCGACAGATACGCAGTATTTT; CDR3 protein: CASSLAGDATDTQYF
D gene: TRBD2; clone size: few; V gene: TRBV28; J gene: TRBJ2-5; CDR3 DNA: TGTGCCAGCAGTCCCACGATACTAGCGGGAGTTTCCCAAGAGACCCAGTACTTC; CDR3 protein: CASSPTILAGVSQETQYF
D gene: -; clone size: -; V gene: TRBV10-3; J gene: TRBJ2-6; CDR3 DNA: TGTGCCATCAGTGATGGGGGCGATAACTCTGGGGCCAACGTCCTGACTTTC; CDR3 protein: CAISDGGDNSGANVLTF
D gene: -; clone size: -; V gene: TRBV20-1; J gene: TRBJ2-1; CDR3 DNA: TGCAGTGCTAGACCGCCGGGACGAATTTACAATGAGCAGTTCTTC; CDR3 protein: CSARPPGRIYNEQFF
D gene: -; clone size: few; V gene: TRBV9; J gene: TRBJ2-3; CDR3 DNA: TGTGCCAGCAGCGTAAGGCTAGCACAAGATACGCAGTATTTT; CDR3 protein: CASSVRLAQDTQYF
D gene: TRBD1; clone size: -; V gene: TRBV3-1; J gene: TRBJ1-6; CDR3 DNA: TGTGCCAGCAGCCGCGGGACAGATAATTCACCCCTCCACTTT; CDR3 protein: CASSRGTDNSPLHF
D gene: -; clone size: few; V gene: TRBV12-3/TRBV12-4; J gene: TRBJ2-3; CDR3 DNA: TGTGCCAGCAGTCCCCCAGAGGGAGATACGCAGTATTTT; CDR3 protein: CASSPPEGDTQYF
D gene: -; clone size: few; V gene: TRBV6-1; J gene: TRBJ2-1; CDR3 DNA: TGTGCCAGCAGTCGACAGGTGGATCGGTCCAGTCACAATGAGCAGTTCTTC; CDR3 protein: CASSRQVDRSSHNEQFF
D gene: -; clone size: -; V gene: TRBV5-1; J gene: TRBJ2-1; CDR3 DNA: TGCGCCAGCAGCTCGACAGGTTCCCATGAGCAGTTCTTC; CDR3 protein: CASSSTGSHEQFF
D gene: -; clone size: many; V gene: TRBV20-1; J gene: TRBJ2-7; CDR3 DNA: TGCAGTGCTAGGGCCGGGAGTATCGAGCAGTACTTC; CDR3 protein: CSARAGSIEQYF
D gene: -; clone size: few; V gene: TRBV4-3; J gene: TRBJ1-6; CDR3 DNA: TGCGCCAGCAGCCAAGATCTAAATACCCGAAGTCCCCTCCACTTT; CDR3 protein: CASSQDLNTRSPLHF
D gene: TRBD1; clone size: -; V gene: TRBV7-9; J gene: TRBJ1-2; CDR3 DNA: TGTGCCAGCAGCTTAACGGACAGGGATAACTATGGCTACACCTTC; CDR3 protein: CASSLTDRDNYGYTF
D gene: -; clone size: many; V gene: TRBV5-5; J gene: TRBJ1-3; CDR3 DNA: TGTGCCAGCACCACTCGGGTGGTTGGAAACACCATATATTTT; CDR3 protein: CASTTRVVGNTIYF
D gene: TRBD2; clone size: many; V gene: TRBV24-1; J gene: TRBJ2-3; CDR3 DNA: TGTGCCACCAGTGATCCCAGGACTAGCGGGAGGGTGAATACGCAGTATTTT; CDR3 protein: CATSDPRTSGRVNTQYF
D gene: -; clone size: few; V gene: TRBV9; J gene: TRBJ2-1; CDR3 DNA: TGTGCCAGCAGGCAGGGGGCCCTGGGGGGGTTTGAGTTCTTC; CDR3 protein: CASRQGALGGFEFF
D gene: -; clone size: few; V gene: TRBV2; J gene: TRBJ1-1; CDR3 DNA: TGTGCCAGCAGTGTCCTTGTAAACACTGAAGCTTTCTTT; CDR3 protein: CASSVLVNTEAFF
D gene: -; clone size: -; V gene: TRBV12-3/TRBV12-4; J gene: TRBJ1-2; CDR3 DNA: TGTGCCAGCAGTTTAGTGGGGGACGGAGTTCGCACCTTC; CDR3 protein: CASSLVGDGVRTF
D gene: TRBD1; clone size: few; V gene: TRBV4-3; J gene: TRBJ2-1; CDR3 DNA: TGCGCCAGCAGCCATCGGACAGGGGATGAGCAGTTCTTC; CDR3 protein: CASSHRTGDEQFF
D gene: TRBD1; clone size: many; V gene: TRBV12-3/TRBV12-4; J gene: TRBJ2-7; CDR3 DNA: TGTGCCAGCAGCTTAGGGGGCGGCTCCTACGAGCAGTACTTC; CDR3 protein: CASSLGGGSYEQYF
D gene: -; clone size: few; V gene: TRBV24-1; J gene: TRBJ2-3; CDR3 DNA: TGTGCCACCAGTGATTTGAGGGCTAGCACAGATACGCAGTATTTT; CDR3 protein: CATSDLRASTDTQYF
D gene: -; clone size: many; V gene: TRBV7-8; J gene: TRBJ2-3; CDR3 DNA: TGTGCCAGCAGCTTAGCGCGGTTCGGCAAACCCACAGATACGCAGTATTTT; CDR3 protein: CASSLARFGKPTDTQYF
D gene: TRBD2; clone size: -; V gene: TRBV19; J gene: TRBJ2-7; CDR3 DNA: TGTGCCAGTAGTCCACTAGCGGGAGGGGCGTACGAGCAGTACTTC; CDR3 protein: CASSPLAGGAYEQYF
D gene: -; clone size: few; V gene: TRBV29-1; J gene: TRBJ2-7; CDR3 DNA: TGCAGCGTTGCCGGGGTACTAGGATACGAGCAGTACTTC; CDR3 protein: CSVAGVLGYEQYF
D gene: -; clone size: few; V gene: TRBV28; J gene: TRBJ2-1; CDR3 DNA: TGTGCCAGCAGTTCCCCGGTCGGCTGGGCGAATCAGCAGTTCTTC; CDR3 protein: CASSSPVGWANQQFF
D gene: -; clone size: -; V gene: TRBV6-2/TRBV6-3; J gene: TRBJ1-2; CDR3 DNA: TGTGCCAGCAGCCGTGAAGTTTCCCGACACTATGGCTACACCTTC; CDR3 protein: CASSREVSRHYGYTF
D gene: -; clone size: -; V gene: TRBV12-3/TRBV12-4; J gene: TRBJ1-6; CDR3 DNA: TGTGCCAGCAGTCCGAGGGATTCACCCCTCCACTTT; CDR3 protein: CASSPRDSPLHF
D gene: -; clone size: few; V gene: TRBV6-2/TRBV6-3; J gene: TRBJ1-5; CDR3 DNA: TGTGCCAGCAGGTCGAAGAGGGAGGGTCAGCCCCAGCATTTT; CDR3 protein: CASRSKREGQPQHF
D gene: TRBD1; clone size: -; V gene: TRBV20-1; J gene: TRBJ2-7; CDR3 DNA: TGCAGTGCTAGAGTCGGGGACAGACTGTACGAGCAGTACTTC; CDR3 protein: CSARVGDRLYEQYF
D gene: TRBD2; clone size: few; V gene: TRBV5-5; J gene: TRBJ2-3; CDR3 DNA: TGTGCCAGCAGCTGGGGACTAGCGGGTGTAGATACGCAGTATTTT; CDR3 protein: CASSWGLAGVDTQYF
D gene: -; clone size: few; V gene: TRBV3-1; J gene: TRBJ2-3; CDR3 DNA: TGTGCCAGCAGCCAACGACAGGATTACACAGATACGCAGTATTTT; CDR3 protein: CASSQRQDYTDTQYF
D gene: -; clone size: -; V gene: TRBV28; J gene: TRBJ2-4; CDR3 DNA: TGTGCCAGCAGTTTATCCGGACTCCTTTTAGCCAAAAACATTCAGTACTTC; CDR3 protein: CASSLSGLLLAKNIQYF
D gene: TRBD1; clone size: -; V gene: TRBV5-1; J gene: TRBJ2-5; CDR3 DNA: TGCGCCAGCAGCGCATGGACAGGGTGGAGGGAGACCCAGTACTTC; CDR3 protein: CASSAWTGWRETQYF
D gene: -; clone size: many; V gene: TRBV4-3; J gene: TRBJ1-5; CDR3 DNA: TGCGCCAGCAGCCTGACAGCGAGGGATAATCAGCCCCAGCATTTT; CDR3 protein: CASSLTARDNQPQHF
D gene: -; clone size: -; V gene: TRBV18; J gene: TRBJ2-3; CDR3 DNA: TGTGCCAGCTCACCCACACCCGGGACCGATACGCAGTATTTT; CDR3 protein: CASSPTPGTDTQYF
D gene: -; clone size: -; V gene: TRBV5-1; J gene: TRBJ1-6; CDR3 DNA: TGCGCCAGCAGCTTGATTGGGGGCAATAATTCACCCCTCCACTTT; CDR3 protein: CASSLIGGNNSPLHF
D gene: TRBD1; clone size: many; V gene: TRBV7-2; J gene: TRBJ2-7; CDR3 DNA: TGTGCCAGCAGCTCCGGGACAGCGAGCTACGAGCAGTACTTC; CDR3 protein: CASSSGTASYEQYF
D gene: -; clone size: few; V gene: TRBV5-1; J gene: TRBJ1-3; CDR3 DNA: TGCGCCAGCAGCTCGGACGGTCAAACTGGAAACACCATATATTTT; CDR3 protein: CASSSDGQTGNTIYF
D gene: TRBD2; clone size: -; V gene: TRBV20-1; J gene: TRBJ2-7; CDR3 DNA: TGCAGTGCTAGGGACTGGCGGGGGGGAACCTACGAGCAGTACTTC; CDR3 protein: CSARDWRGGTYEQYF
D gene: -; clone size: few; V gene: TRBV7-2; J gene: TRBJ2-4; CDR3 DNA: TGTGCCAGCAGCTTATTGGTGGGCCGCTCTAAGGGTAACATTCAGTACTTC; CDR3 protein: CASSLLVGRSKGNIQYF
D gene: TRBD1; clone size: -; V gene: TRBV29-1; J gene: TRBJ1-2; CDR3 DNA: TGCAGCGGCTCCTCACAGGGGATCGGCTACACCTTC; CDR3 protein: CSGSSQGIGYTF
D gene: TRBD2; clone size: -; V gene: TRBV9; J gene: TRBJ2-1; CDR3 DNA: TGTGCCAGCAGCGTAGCTCGCGGGAGGGTAACCTACAATGAGCAGTTCTTC; CDR3 protein: CASSVARGRVTYNEQFF
D gene: -; clone size: few; V gene: TRBV5-1; J gene: TRBJ2-7; CDR3 DNA: TGCGCCAGCAGCTTGGCCCCGGGAGATTTTGCCTACGAGCAGTACTTC; CDR3 protein: CASSLAPGDFAYEQYF
D gene: -; clone size: many; V gene: TRBV11-2; J gene: TRBJ1-6; CDR3 DNA: TGTGCCAGCAGCGCCCAGGTGAGGAGGGGAGCCTTCCTCCACTTT; CDR3 protein: CASSAQVRRGAFLHF
D gene: -; clone size: many; V gene: TRBV12-3/TRBV12-4; J gene: TRBJ1-1; CDR3 DNA: TGTGCCAGCAGACGTCGGGGCACTGAAGCTTTCTTT; CDR3 protein: CASRRRGTEAFF
D gene: -; clone size: -; V gene: TRBV3-1; J gene: TRBJ2-2; CDR3 DNA: TGTGCCAGCAGCAACGTCGGTAGGGGGGAGCTGTTTTTT; CDR3 protein: CASSNVGRGELFF
D gene: -; clone size: few; V gene: TRBV20-1; J gene: TRBJ2-5; CDR3 DNA: TGCAGCGCCCCCCCGATAACCCAAGAGACCCAGTACTTC; CDR3 protein: CSAPPITQETQYF
D gene: -; clone size: -; V gene: TRBV13; J gene: TRBJ2-2; CDR3 DNA: TGTGCCAGCAGCTTATACCCCGGGGAGCTGTTTTTT; CDR3 protein: CASSLYPGELFF
D gene: TRBD2; clone size: many; V gene: TRBV6-1; J gene: TRBJ2-1; CDR3 DNA: TGTGCCAGCAGTCCTAGCGGGGGGGTCTACAATGAGCAGTTCTTC; CDR3 protein: CASSPSGGVYNEQFF